Listed here are 30 T cell receptor beta chains from one sample, sequenced in a study of T cell repertoires in cytomegalovirus infection. A single record per CDR3 protein comes from TCRdb applying MiXCR to the reads. The sample records around 240,000 distinct CDR3 sequences, roughly 22% being singletons. Sequenced: CD8+ T cells from PBMCs. The receptors shown here come from a human donor in good health (CMV status not recorded). Some clones in this sample may be carry-over from other donors' samples.

V is TRBV4-1 and J is TRBJ2-7; D not resolved. V was shortened by 0 bases and J by 3 bases, with 6 bases between the two germline ends. Per germline, CDR1 MGHRA and CDR2 YSYEKL. This CDR3 contains 13 residues. This CDR3 is CASSQELGYEQYF. In nucleotides, the CDR3 is TGCGCCAGCAGCCAAGAGCTAGGCTACGAGCAGTACTTC.

This clonotype came up a few times. The V and J genes are TRBV29-1 and TRBJ1-2, with unresolved D. This CDR3 is built from 13 residues. The V gene lost 4 bases and the J gene lost 6 bases, with 15 bases spanning the gap. The germline CDR1 and CDR2 sequences are SQVTM and ANQGSEA. CDR3 protein: CSVGITYPDGYTF. The CDR3 DNA is TGCAGCGTTGGTATAACCTACCCGGATGGCTACACCTTC.

This chain links TRBV28 with TRBJ2-5; 7 positions match TRBD2. The CDR3 consists of 17 residues. Germline CDR1 and CDR2: MDHEN and SYDVKM. The V and J ends lost 1 base and 4 bases, in that order; junction bases with no gene match: 12. As DNA, the CDR3 is TGTGCCAGCAGTTTATTGATCGGCGGGGGATTGCGAGAGACCCAGTACTTC. Translation gives CASSLLIGGGLRETQYF.

This clonotype was detected a few times. The rearrangement uses TRBV12-3 or TRBV12-4 and TRBJ2-1; D possibly uses TRBD1 or TRBD2 (6 bases each). V lost 5 bases to trimming and J lost 4 bases, with 15 bases between them. This CDR3 region has 15 residues. In DNA form, the CDR3 reads TGTGCCAGCAGTCCCCCAGGGGCGGGATACAATGAGCAGTTCTTC. It yields the protein CASSPPGAGYNEQFF.

This chain joins TRBV29-1 and TRBJ1-2, with a tentative D call TRBD1 (5 bases). The length of the CDR3 is 20 residues. V was shortened by 3 bases and J by 0 bases, with 29 bases between the two germline ends. From germline, CDR1 is SQVTM and CDR2 ANQGSEA. The CDR3 coding sequence is TGCAGCGTTGAGGCTTATCTGGGGGACGGGTCGGCATCTACTAACTATGGCTACACCTTC. It is translated as CSVEAYLGDGSASTNYGYTF.

The sample holds a few counts of this clonotype. The rearrangement links TRBV12-3 or TRBV12-4 to TRBJ1-5; D is unresolved. This CDR3 has 13 residues. Trimming removed 2 bases at V and 6 bases at J, with 8 bases between. CDR3 sequence: CASSLSRSQPQHF. In nucleotides, the CDR3 is TGTGCCAGCAGTTTATCGAGGAGTCAGCCCCAGCATTTT.

The sample holds a few counts of this clonotype. V and J are TRBV28 and TRBJ2-1; D unresolved. This CDR3 has 16 amino acids. The V gene lost 4 bases and the J gene lost 7 bases, with 20 bases spanning the gap. CDR1 MDHEN and CDR2 SYDVKM come from the germline V gene. CDR3 DNA sequence: TGTGCCAGCAGTTCGGGCCGCGTGGGCGAGGAAAATGAGCAGTTCTTC. Amino acids: CASSSGRVGEENEQFF.

To note about this clonotype: A clone one base away is much larger, so this may be a read error. The CDR3 reads CTSSLIWAGFDNEQFF. CDR3 sequence (DNA): TGTACCAGCAGCTTAATCTGGGCAGGGTTCGACAATGAGCAGTTCTTC. The chain has TRBV7-2 and TRBJ2-1; D is possibly TRBD1 (5 bases). V was pared by 2 bases and J by 5 bases, with 16 bases between. This CDR3 has 16 amino acids. Germline values: CDR1 SGHTA, CDR2 FQGNSA.

This chain links TRBV7-8 with TRBJ2-3; 14 positions agree with TRBD2. CDR3 size: 18 residues. Germline V gene lookup returns CDR1 SGHVS and CDR2 FQNEAQ. V lost 5 bases to trimming and J lost 3 bases; unmatched junction nucleotides: 10. The CDR3 region is CASSPRLAGGLGTDTQYF. For the CDR3, the DNA is TGTGCCAGCAGCCCTCGACTAGCGGGGGGGCTCGGGACAGATACGCAGTATTTT.

The J gene is TRBJ2-2, the V gene TRBV12-3 or TRBV12-4; tentatively, D is TRBD2 (7 bases). The CDR3 runs 14 residues. The germline V and J ends were trimmed by 11 bases and 6 bases, with 19 bases remaining between them. CDR3 region: CAGGGGPGSGELFF. DNA of the CDR3: TGTGCCGGGGGGGGCGGGCCGGGCTCCGGGGAGCTGTTTTTT.

This clonotype was seen many times. J is TRBJ1-6 and V is TRBV7-8; D remains unclear. Trimming cost V 7 bases and J 7 bases, with 11 bases left between them. Germline CDR1 SGHVS, CDR2 FQNEAQ. The CDR3 is made up of 13 amino acids. CDR3 sequence reads: CASTPTLNSPLHF. The CDR3 nucleotides are TGTGCCAGCACCCCGACTTTAAATTCACCCCTCCACTTT.

This clonotype was detected a few times. The chain recombines TRBV2 with TRBJ1-2, with 7 bases identical to TRBD1. The ends lost 2 bases at V and 8 bases at J; junction bases unmatched: 11. The CDR3 extends over 15 amino acids. Germline V CDR1 and CDR2: SNHLY, FYNNEI. As DNA, the CDR3 is TGTGCCAGCAGTGAAATGTCTGTGACAGGGCCCGGCTACACCTTC. Amino acids: CASSEMSVTGPGYTF.

This clonotype was detected many times. The chain uses TRBV28 and TRBJ2-7, with TRBD2 matching over 8 bases. This CDR3 comprises 17 residues. Per the germline V gene, CDR1 is MDHEN and CDR2 is SYDVKM. Trimming at V came to 7 bases and at J to 5 bases, leaving 19 bases not matched to a gene. CDR3 loop: CASTNLGTSGLRDEQYF. The CDR3 DNA sequence: TGTGCCAGCACCAATCTCGGAACTAGCGGCCTCCGGGACGAGCAGTACTTC.

This clonotype was seen only a few times. The chain combines TRBV29-1 with TRBJ2-1; the D gene is possibly TRBD2 (6 bases). The CDR3 totals 15 residues. V shed 6 bases and J shed 2 bases, with 17 bases lying between them. Germline CDR1 and CDR2: SQVTM and ANQGSEA. CDR3 residues: CSVPEGLTTYNEQFF. The CDR3 nucleotides read TGCAGCGTCCCCGAAGGACTAACAACCTACAATGAGCAGTTCTTC.

This clonotype has only a few counts. The V and J genes are TRBV29-1 and TRBJ1-1; D possibly corresponds to TRBD1 (6 bases). Germline CDR1 is SQVTM and CDR2 is ANQGSEA. This CDR3 has 14 amino acids. The ends were cut back, 4 bases at V and 1 base at J, with 13 bases in the middle. The DNA of the CDR3 is TGCAGCGTTGTAGGGGGGGGGGCGAACACTGAAGCTTTCTTT. This encodes CSVVGGGANTEAFF.

This clonotype has only a few counts. The chain links TRBV19 to TRBJ1-2; 11 positions agree with TRBD1. This CDR3 contains 15 residues. V lost 3 bases, J lost 7 bases, and 7 bases stayed unmatched. Germline V gene sequence: CDR1 LNHDA, CDR2 SQIVND (reference sequence). The CDR3 loop is CASSISDRGPSGYTF. The CDR3 DNA is TGTGCCAGTAGTATCTCGGACAGGGGGCCTTCTGGCTACACCTTC.

This clonotype occurred many times. The rearrangement links TRBV20-1 to TRBJ1-6; D call uncertain. The ends were cut back, 0 bases at V and 6 bases at J, with 15 bases in the middle. CDR1 is DFQATT and CDR2 is SNEGSKA in the germline V gene (reference sequence). CDR3 size: 16 residues. CDR3 coding DNA: TGCAGTGCTAGAGAAGGGCCCATACTCTCTAATTCACCCCTCCACTTT. It codes for CSAREGPILSNSPLHF.

V and J are TRBV6-2 or TRBV6-3 and TRBJ1-5, with D perhaps TRBD1 (5 bases). The length of the CDR3 is 13 residues. Germline loops: CDR1 MNHEY, CDR2 SVGEGT. Trimming stripped 5 bases from V and 3 bases from J, with 8 bases between. DNA for the CDR3: TGTGCCAGCAGTGAGGGGAACAATCAGCCCCAGCATTTT. Amino acid sequence: CASSEGNNQPQHF.

This clonotype came up many times. This rearrangement joins TRBV7-7 to TRBJ1-1; D may be TRBD1 (6 bases). Germline values: CDR1 SSHAT, CDR2 FNYEAQ (reference sequence). Trimming removed 3 bases at V and 3 bases at J, with 14 bases between. The CDR3 consists of 15 residues. CDR3 sequence: CASSFPPGADTEAFF. CDR3 sequence (DNA): TGTGCCAGCAGCTTCCCCCCGGGGGCGGACACTGAAGCTTTCTTT.

The gene calls are TRBV20-1 and TRBJ2-7, with D unresolved. Germline CDR1 and CDR2: DFQATT and SNEGSKA (reference sequence). Trimming stripped 1 base from V and 1 base from J, with 8 bases between. This CDR3 comprises 13 residues. DNA for the CDR3: TGCAGTGCTAGAGGCACAGTATCCTACGAGCAGTACTTC. As protein: CSARGTVSYEQYF.

There are a few counts of this clonotype. The chain recombines TRBV5-6 with TRBJ2-1; TRBD1 is a possible D gene (5 bases). Germline CDR1 reads SGHDT; CDR2 reads YYEEEE. Trimming pared 2 bases from V and 5 bases from J, leaving 8 bases between. CDR3 length: 13 residues. The DNA of the CDR3 is TGTGCCAGCAGCTTAGGGGTAAACAATGAGCAGTTCTTC. Amino acids: CASSLGVNNEQFF.

The rearrangement links TRBV20-1 to TRBJ2-3; D may be TRBD1 (6 bases). This CDR3 spans 14 amino acids. Germline CDR1 DFQATT, CDR2 SNEGSKA (reference sequence). Trimming shortened V by 2 bases and J by 6 bases, and 15 bases separated the two germline ends. The CDR3 bases are TGCAGTGCTAGAAACCGGGACATTTGGGATACGCAGTATTTT. This codes for CSARNRDIWDTQYF.

This clonotype was counted a few times. The genes are TRBV2 and TRBJ2-7; no definite D call. The ends were cut back, 3 bases at V and 5 bases at J, with 8 bases in the middle. The CDR3 runs to 12 residues. The V gene's germline CDR1 is SNHLY and CDR2 FYNNEI. CDR3 region: CASSDIYDEQYF. The CDR3 coding sequence is TGTGCCAGCAGTGATATCTACGACGAGCAGTACTTC.

The chain couples TRBV28 to TRBJ1-5, with 11 bases that match TRBD1. Germline loops: CDR1 MDHEN, CDR2 SYDVKM. This CDR3 has 17 residues. J gave up 1 base and V 4 bases, and 6 bases lay outside the gene matches. CDR3 region: CASSWTGGDESNQPQHF. The CDR3 nucleotides are TGTGCCAGCAGTTGGACAGGGGGCGATGAGAGCAATCAGCCCCAGCATTTT.

This rearrangement joins TRBV11-2 to TRBJ2-1; D remains unclear. This CDR3 comprises 10 residues. The V end was cut by 5 bases, the J end by 7 bases, with 3 bases between. Germline V gene lookup returns CDR1 SGHAT and CDR2 FQNNGV. CDR3 protein: CASSKNEQFF. The CDR3 bases are TGTGCCAGCAGCAAAAATGAGCAGTTCTTC.

This clonotype was observed many times. This sequence joins TRBV29-1 and TRBJ1-1, with a weak D call TRBD1 (5 bases). V was clipped by 2 bases and J by 4 bases, with 11 bases between them. Germline V lookup: CDR1 SQVTM, CDR2 ANQGSEA. This CDR3 is 13 amino acids long. The DNA of the CDR3 is TGCAGCGTTGAACCCAGGGCAGGCACTGAAGCTTTCTTT. Translated, it gives CSVEPRAGTEAFF.

A few counts support this clonotype. The rearrangement uses TRBV7-3 and TRBJ2-3, with a tentative D call TRBD1 (6 bases). CDR1 and CDR2 from the germline V gene are SGHTA and FQGTGA. The ends were cut back, 0 bases at V and 5 bases at J, with 12 bases in the middle. The CDR3 has 15 amino acids. The CDR3 loop is CASSLTGASGDTQYF. The CDR3 region has the DNA TGTGCCAGCAGCTTAACGGGGGCCTCCGGAGATACGCAGTATTTT.

This clonotype was detected once. The chain uses TRBV2 and TRBJ2-3; perhaps TRBD1 as D (5 bases). Trimming took off 8 bases at V and 6 bases at J, with 9 bases between the two ends. The CDR3 length is 11 residues. Germline CDR1 and CDR2: SNHLY and FYNNEI. CDR3: CASGNRDTQYF. CDR3 DNA sequence: TGTGCCAGCGGTAACAGGGATACGCAGTATTTT.

DNA for the CDR3: TGTGCCAGCAGTTTATGGAACAGGACCGACTCCTACGAGCAGTACTTC. It encodes CASSLWNRTDSYEQYF. V is TRBV12-3 or TRBV12-4 and J is TRBJ2-7; TRBD1 might be the D (5 bases). V was pared by 2 bases and J by 0 bases, with 14 bases between. The CDR3 runs 16 residues.

The rearrangement links TRBV20-1 to TRBJ2-5; D may correspond to TRBD1 or TRBD2 (5 bases each). CDR1 is DFQATT, CDR2 SNEGSKA, per germline (reference sequence). Trimming took 3 bases from V and 4 from J, leaving 12 bases between them. The CDR3 is made up of 13 amino acids. The CDR3 DNA is TGCAGTGCTAGGTACGGGGACCTAGAGACCCAGTACTTC. As protein: CSARYGDLETQYF.